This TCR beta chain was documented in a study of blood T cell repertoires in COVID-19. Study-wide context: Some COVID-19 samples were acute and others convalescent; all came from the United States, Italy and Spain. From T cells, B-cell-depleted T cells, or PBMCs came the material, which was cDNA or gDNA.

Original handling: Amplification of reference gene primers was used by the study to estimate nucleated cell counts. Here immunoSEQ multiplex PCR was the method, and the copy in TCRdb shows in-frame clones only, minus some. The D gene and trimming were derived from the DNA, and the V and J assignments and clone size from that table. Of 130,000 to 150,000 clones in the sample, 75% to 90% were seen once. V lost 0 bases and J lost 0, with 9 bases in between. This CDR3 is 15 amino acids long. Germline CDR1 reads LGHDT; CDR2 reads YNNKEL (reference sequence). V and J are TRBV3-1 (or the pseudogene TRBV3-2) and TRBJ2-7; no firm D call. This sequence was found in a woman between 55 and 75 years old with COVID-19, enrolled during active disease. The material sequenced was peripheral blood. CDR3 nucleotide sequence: TGTGCCAGCAGCCAAGAAAGCTTAAGCTCCTACGAGCAGTACTTC. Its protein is CASSQESLSSYEQYF.